The 5 T cell receptor beta chains listed next were all sequenced from one sample in a study of response to subunit inactivated influenza vaccine. A single record per CDR3 protein comes from TCRdb applying MiXCR to the RT-PCR reads. Of roughly 570,000 distinct CDR3 sequences listed, roughly 13% are singletons. The sequences come from PBMCs from blood, collected 40 to 50 days after vaccination. The receptors shown here come from a man aged 50-60 years who received an inactivated influenza vaccine.

This sequence joins TRBV11-1 and TRBJ2-7, with 8 bases identical to TRBD1. In germline, CDR1 is SGHAT, CDR2 FQDESV (reference sequence). The CDR3 runs to 18 residues. The V gene end was trimmed by 4 bases and the J gene end by 1 base; junction bases not matched to a gene: 15. CDR3 amino acids: CASSSPRGTGPQSYEQYF. The CDR3 nucleotides are TGTGCCAGCAGCTCCCCCCGAGGGACAGGTCCTCAATCCTACGAGCAGTACTTC.

This clonotype was observed a handful of times. V gene TRBV6-5 combines with J gene TRBJ1-2; D gene ambiguous. Trimming removed 2 bases at V and 8 bases at J, with 15 bases between. CDR3 length: 14 residues. CDR1 is MNHEY and CDR2 is SVGAGI in the germline V gene. The CDR3 here is CASSYREAASGYTF. The CDR3 DNA sequence: TGTGCCAGCAGTTACCGGGAGGCGGCGAGCGGCTACACCTTC.

J is TRBJ2-5 and V is TRBV12-3 or TRBV12-4; 11 bases are shared with TRBD2. Germline trimming cut 6 bases from V and 5 bases from J; bases unmatched to any gene: 8. The CDR3 loop spans 15 amino acids. The CDR3 coding sequence is TGTGCCAGCAGGGCGACTAGCGGGGTGGTGGAGACCCAGTACTTC. Translating gives CASRATSGVVETQYF.

V gene TRBV10-3 combines with J gene TRBJ2-1, with 11 bases that match TRBD2. The CDR3 spans 17 residues. Germline-derived CDR1 and CDR2 are ENHRY and SYGVKD. V trimming: 10 bases; J trimming: 6 bases; junction bases outside the gene matches: 17. The CDR3 reads CATGVTSGIQGGNEQFF. The CDR3 bases are TGTGCCACAGGGGTGACTAGCGGGATTCAAGGGGGCAATGAGCAGTTCTTC.

Many counts were recorded for this clonotype. This chain joins TRBV7-9 and TRBJ2-7; either TRBD1 or TRBD2 may supply D (5 bases each). V lost 0 bases and J lost 6, with 12 bases in between. The CDR3 sequence is 14 residues long. Germline V gene lookup returns CDR1 SEHNR and CDR2 FQNEAQ (reference sequence). The CDR3 coding sequence is TGTGCCAGCAGCTTAGCTGGACCGGGGCCCGAGCAGTACTTC. As protein: CASSLAGPGPEQYF.